These T cell receptor beta chains were read from a single sample in a study of blood T cell repertoires in COVID-19. Libraries were prepared by immunoSEQ multiplex PCR; TCRdb keeps only in-frame clonotypes and omits some of them. The top ten clones hold 0.5% to 0.55% of a sample with under 200,000 clones, approximately 90% of them seen once. Sequenced: peripheral blood. These receptors all stem from a man in his fifties or sixties with acute or convalescent COVID-19. Each CDR3 is given with its conserved first and last residue. The order of the fields is CDR3 DNA, CDR3 protein, clone size, J gene, D gene, V gene. D genes are given only for firm matches. Clone size is not always given. Where it is, it says once, few, many or a class for expanded clones.

CDR3nt: TGCAGCGCGGGGGGAGATAACTATGGCTACACCTTC
CDR3aa: CSAGGDNYGYTF
abundance: .
j_gene: TRBJ1-2
d_gene: .
v_gene: TRBV29-1

CDR3nt: TGTGCCAGCAGCGTCGGGACACTCTACTCTGGAAACACCATATATTTT
CDR3aa: CASSVGTLYSGNTIYF
abundance: .
j_gene: TRBJ1-3
d_gene: .
v_gene: TRBV9

CDR3nt: TGTGCCAGCAGATATCAGGGTCCCAACGGGGAGCTGTTTTTT
CDR3aa: CASRYQGPNGELFF
abundance: .
j_gene: TRBJ2-2
d_gene: .
v_gene: TRBV27

CDR3nt: TGTGCCTGGAGTGTATCGGGATCGAAGAGCAATCAGCCCCAGCATTTT
CDR3aa: CAWSVSGSKSNQPQHF
abundance: .
j_gene: TRBJ1-5
d_gene: .
v_gene: TRBV30

CDR3nt: TGTGCCAGCAGTCCAGGACAGGGGAAGGCGCCCGGGGAGCTGTTTTTT
CDR3aa: CASSPGQGKAPGELFF
abundance: .
j_gene: TRBJ2-2
d_gene: TRBD1
v_gene: TRBV28

CDR3nt: TGTGCCAGCAGTGTACGGAGCGGGAGCAAGACCCAGTACTTC
CDR3aa: CASSVRSGSKTQYF
abundance: .
j_gene: TRBJ2-5
d_gene: TRBD2
v_gene: TRBV6-2/TRBV6-3

CDR3nt: TGTGCCAGCAGCCTCGACAGGGGAGGTAATCAGCCCCAGCATTTT
CDR3aa: CASSLDRGGNQPQHF
abundance: .
j_gene: TRBJ1-5
d_gene: TRBD1
v_gene: TRBV6-5

CDR3nt: TGTGCCAGCAGTTACTCCACCGGGACTCCGACCTACGAGCAGTACTTC
CDR3aa: CASSYSTGTPTYEQYF
abundance: .
j_gene: TRBJ2-7
d_gene: .
v_gene: TRBV6-7

CDR3nt: TGTGCCAGCAGTGAATCAATAGCGGCAGCGGGGGAGCAGTACTTC
CDR3aa: CASSESIAAAGEQYF
abundance: once
j_gene: TRBJ2-7
d_gene: TRBD2
v_gene: TRBV2

CDR3nt: TGCGCCAGCAGCCAACAAAGGACAGGGAGCTATGGCTACACCTTC
CDR3aa: CASSQQRTGSYGYTF
abundance: .
j_gene: TRBJ1-2
d_gene: TRBD1
v_gene: TRBV4-3

CDR3nt: TGTGCCAGCAGCTTAGGTGGCGGGGGGGCCCGCAATGAGCAGTTCTTC
CDR3aa: CASSLGGGGARNEQFF
abundance: .
j_gene: TRBJ2-1
d_gene: TRBD2
v_gene: TRBV7-2

CDR3nt: TGTGCCAGCAGACAGTCCTACGAGCAGTACTTC
CDR3aa: CASRQSYEQYF
abundance: .
j_gene: TRBJ2-7
d_gene: .
v_gene: TRBV2

CDR3nt: TGTGCCAGCAGCTTAGGTTCTGGGGCGGCCAATTCACCCCTCCACTTT
CDR3aa: CASSLGSGAANSPLHF
abundance: .
j_gene: TRBJ1-6
d_gene: .
v_gene: TRBV7-9

CDR3nt: TGTGCCAGCGAGGCAGGGGGGACCTATGGCTACACCTTC
CDR3aa: CASEAGGTYGYTF
abundance: .
j_gene: TRBJ1-2
d_gene: TRBD1
v_gene: TRBV2

CDR3nt: TGTGCCAGCAGCTTAAACATTAATAAGAACACTGAAGCTTTCTTT
CDR3aa: CASSLNINKNTEAFF
abundance: .
j_gene: TRBJ1-1
d_gene: .
v_gene: TRBV11-2

CDR3nt: TGTGCCAGCAGCCAAGAAGGGGGAGTCACAGATACGCAGTATTTT
CDR3aa: CASSQEGGVTDTQYF
abundance: .
j_gene: TRBJ2-3
d_gene: .
v_gene: TRBV4-2

CDR3nt: TGTGCCAGCAGTGGACAGATGAGCACTGAAGCTTTCTTT
CDR3aa: CASSGQMSTEAFF
abundance: .
j_gene: TRBJ1-1
d_gene: .
v_gene: TRBV2

CDR3nt: TGTGCCACCAGCAGAGATCAGGGGAGCAATCAGCCCCAGCATTTT
CDR3aa: CATSRDQGSNQPQHF
abundance: .
j_gene: TRBJ1-5
d_gene: .
v_gene: TRBV15

CDR3nt: TGTGCCAGCAGCCCGCCTGGGGCGGAAGAAGCTTTCTTT
CDR3aa: CASSPPGAEEAFF
abundance: once
j_gene: TRBJ1-1
d_gene: .
v_gene: TRBV6-1

CDR3nt: TGTGCCAGCAGCCCACAGGGAAGGAAGGGCTACACCTTC
CDR3aa: CASSPQGRKGYTF
abundance: once
j_gene: TRBJ1-2
d_gene: .
v_gene: TRBV7-2

CDR3nt: TGTGCCAGCAGCCACGAGGACTTTTCCTACAATGAGCAGTTCTTC
CDR3aa: CASSHEDFSYNEQFF
abundance: .
j_gene: TRBJ2-1
d_gene: .
v_gene: TRBV3-1/TRBV3-2

CDR3nt: TGTGCCAGCAGCTTTGACAGGGGTGAAGCTTTCTTT
CDR3aa: CASSFDRGEAFF
abundance: .
j_gene: TRBJ1-1
d_gene: TRBD1
v_gene: TRBV7-8

CDR3nt: TGTGCCAGCAGTCAGGACAGGTCGAATTCACCCCTCCACTTT
CDR3aa: CASSQDRSNSPLHF
abundance: .
j_gene: TRBJ1-6
d_gene: TRBD1
v_gene: TRBV7-3

CDR3nt: TGTGCCAGTAGTCACGGACAGGAATACTCCTATAATTCACCCCTCCACTTT
CDR3aa: CASSHGQEYSYNSPLHF
abundance: .
j_gene: TRBJ1-6
d_gene: TRBD1
v_gene: TRBV19

CDR3nt: TGTGCCAGCAGCTTATCCGGGGTACAAGAGACCCAGTACTTC
CDR3aa: CASSLSGVQETQYF
abundance: .
j_gene: TRBJ2-5
d_gene: .
v_gene: TRBV7-2

CDR3nt: TGTGCCATCGGTACCGGGGCCTACGAGCAGTACTTC
CDR3aa: CAIGTGAYEQYF
abundance: .
j_gene: TRBJ2-7
d_gene: .
v_gene: TRBV10-3

CDR3nt: TGTGCCAGCAGTCTTCGACAGGAAGGTCTGAACACTGAAGCTTTCTTT
CDR3aa: CASSLRQEGLNTEAFF
abundance: .
j_gene: TRBJ1-1
d_gene: .
v_gene: TRBV2

CDR3nt: TGTGCCAGCAGCCCGCTGGGGGCGGCGACTAATGAAAAACTGTTTTTT
CDR3aa: CASSPLGAATNEKLFF
abundance: .
j_gene: TRBJ1-4
d_gene: .
v_gene: TRBV9

CDR3nt: TGTGCCAGTAGTCCGAGACTAGCGGGGGGCACAGATACGCAGTATTTT
CDR3aa: CASSPRLAGGTDTQYF
abundance: .
j_gene: TRBJ2-3
d_gene: TRBD2
v_gene: TRBV19